What follows are 19 T cell receptor beta chains derived from one specimen sequenced in a study of blood T cell repertoires in COVID-19. Clones were sequenced by immunoSEQ multiplex PCR, and TCRdb holds only the in-frame ones, with some missing. The sample has 100,000 to 150,000 clones, approximately 88% seen once. Sequenced input: peripheral blood. The source of these receptors is a man over 45 with acute or convalescent COVID-19.

V is TRBV19 and J is TRBJ2-1, with a weak D call TRBD2 (5 bases). Germline assignment: CDR1 LNHDA and CDR2 SQIVND (reference sequence). The CDR3 is made up of 16 amino acids. V shed 7 bases and J shed 4 bases, with 20 bases lying between them. CDR3 DNA: TGTGCCAGTATGGAGACGGACGCGGGTTATTACAATGAGCAGTTCTTC. Its translation: CASMETDAGYYNEQFF.

The rearrangement joins TRBV2 to TRBJ2-1, with D maybe TRBD2 (5 bases). Germline loops: CDR1 SNHLY, CDR2 FYNNEI. The CDR3 sequence is 16 residues long. V dropped 10 bases and J dropped 2 bases, with 21 bases sitting between them. The CDR3 coding sequence is TGTGCCACCTATTGGGTCGAGGGTAAGCCCTACAATGAGCAGTTCTTC. The encoded protein is CATYWVEGKPYNEQFF.

The table lists this clone with a count of one. The chain links TRBV30 to TRBJ1-5; D possibly corresponds to TRBD1 (5 bases). Germline CDR1 reads GTSNPN; CDR2 reads SVGIG (reference sequence). This CDR3 is 13 amino acids long. Trimming removed 6 bases from V and 3 bases from J, with 12 bases in between. CDR3 sequence: CACSWGLNQPQHF. The CDR3 DNA sequence: TGTGCCTGTAGCTGGGGCCTCAATCAGCCCCAGCATTTT.

The DNA of the CDR3 is TGTGCCAGCAGCCATGCACAGGGGGGTTACTACGAGCAGTACTTC. Its protein product is CASSHAQGGYYEQYF. The V gene is TRBV14, the J gene TRBJ2-7; 8 bases are a match to TRBD1. The germline V gene has CDR1 SGHDN and CDR2 FVKESK. This CDR3 contains 15 residues. J gave up 3 bases and V 3 bases, and 7 bases lay outside the gene matches.

V is TRBV30 and J is TRBJ1-6; 7 bases agree with TRBD1. CDR1 is GTSNPN, CDR2 SVGIG, per germline (reference sequence). The V segment lost 2 bases and the J segment 7 bases; nucleotides outside the gene matches: 8. The CDR3 is made up of 15 amino acids. CDR3 loop: CAWSHSTGTNSPLHF. The CDR3 DNA sequence: TGTGCCTGGAGTCACTCGACAGGGACGAATTCACCCCTCCACTTT.

V and J are TRBV5-3 and TRBJ1-1; TRBD1 matches at 8 bases. TRBV5-3 is recorded as an ORF, its role being uncertain. With 5 bases clipped from V and 2 bases from J, the junction kept 8 bases outside the gene matches. The CDR3 has 15 residues. DNA of the CDR3: TGTGCCAGAAGACAGGACAGGGAGCGAAACACTGAAGCTTTCTTT. As protein: CARRQDRERNTEAFF.

This chain connects TRBV4-3 to TRBJ2-4, with D perhaps matching TRBD2 (5 bases). Germline CDR1 and CDR2: LGHNA and YSLEER. This CDR3 is 16 amino acids long. Trimming shortened V by 0 bases and J by 7 bases, and 16 bases separated the two germline ends. CDR3 in amino acids: CASSQDLFGSANIQYF. The CDR3 DNA follows: TGCGCCAGCAGCCAAGATCTATTTGGGAGTGCGAACATTCAGTACTTC.

J is TRBJ1-2 and V is TRBV7-8, with 7 bases aligning to TRBD1. Germline-derived CDR1 and CDR2 are SGHVS and FQNEAQ. The CDR3 consists of 15 residues. V gave up 2 bases and J gave up 4 bases; unmatched junction bases: 7. This CDR3 is CASSLNGQETYGYTF. As DNA, the CDR3 is TGTGCCAGCAGCTTAAACGGACAGGAGACCTATGGCTACACCTTC.

This clone has a single count. The chain carries TRBV10-2 and TRBJ1-1; D possibly corresponds to TRBD1 (5 bases). The length of the CDR3 is 16 residues. The V gene's germline CDR1 is WSHSY and CDR2 SAAADI. Trimming removed 7 bases from V and 0 bases from J, with 18 bases in between. CDR3: CASTDYRQSLNTEAFF. The CDR3 DNA reads as TGCGCCAGCACCGATTACCGACAGTCCTTGAACACTGAAGCTTTCTTT.

The gene calls are TRBV7-7 and TRBJ2-3, with TRBD2 matching over 8 bases. V gave up 3 bases and J gave up 7 bases; unmatched junction bases: 9. CDR3 length: 15 amino acids. Germline V gives CDR1 SSHAT, CDR2 FNYEAQ (reference sequence). The CDR3 loop is CASSLGLGVANTQYF. The CDR3 DNA reads TGTGCCAGCAGCTTGGGACTAGGAGTAGCAAATACGCAGTATTTT.

CDR3 in DNA: TGTGCCGGCGGCCTTCACCGGGACTACTTGCTGTTCTTC. Translating gives CAGGLHRDYLLFF. This rearrangement joins TRBV3-1 (or the pseudogene TRBV3-2) to TRBJ2-1, with 7 nucleotides matching TRBD2. CDR1 is LGHDT, CDR2 YNNKEL, per germline (reference sequence). This CDR3 has 13 residues. The V and J ends lost 11 bases and 15 bases, in that order; junction bases with no gene match: 19.

The CDR3 here is CASSLVGTSGLGGERYF. In nucleotides, the CDR3 is TGTGCCAGCAGCTTAGTGGGGACTAGCGGCCTCGGGGGCGAGAGGTACTTC. The rearrangement joins TRBV11-2 to TRBJ2-7, with 11 nucleotides matching TRBD2. V dropped 1 base and J dropped 12; count of bases not matched to a gene: 17. This CDR3 has 17 residues. The germline V gene encodes CDR1 SGHAT and CDR2 FQNNGV.

The V call is TRBV6-2 or TRBV6-3, the J call TRBJ2-1; maybe TRBD2 (5 bases). V was trimmed by 6 bases and J by 0 bases, leaving 15 bases between them. Germline assignment: CDR1 MNHEY and CDR2 SVGEGT. The length of the CDR3 is 16 residues. CDR3 loop: CASSYTLASSYNEQFF. CDR3 nucleotide sequence: TGTGCCAGCAGCTATACTCTAGCTAGCTCCTACAATGAGCAGTTCTTC.

The chain is built from TRBV7-2 and TRBJ1-2; D may be TRBD1 (6 bases). From germline, CDR1 is SGHTA and CDR2 FQGNSA. This CDR3 region has 15 residues. The germline V and J ends were trimmed by 5 bases and 2 bases, with 15 bases remaining between them. This CDR3 reads CASSLRTDFNYGYTF. CDR3 coding DNA: TGTGCCAGCAGCCTCCGGACAGACTTCAACTATGGCTACACCTTC.

The CDR3 loop reads CASSETGRGNYGYTF. CDR3 coding DNA: TGTGCCAGCAGCGAGACAGGAAGAGGCAACTATGGCTACACCTTC. This chain links TRBV7-9 with TRBJ1-2, with TRBD1 as a possible D gene (6 bases). CDR3 length equals 15 residues. V lost 5 bases and J lost 2, with 15 bases in between. Per germline, CDR1 SEHNR and CDR2 FQNEAQ (reference sequence).

The chain joins TRBV24-1 to TRBJ1-2, with D maybe TRBD1 (5 bases). The V and J ends lost 10 bases and 6 bases respectively, with 14 bases between them. From germline, CDR1 is KGHDR and CDR2 SFDVKD. The CDR3 spans 12 residues. CDR3 residues: CATGSRADGYTF. The CDR3 DNA reads as TGTGCCACAGGGTCCAGGGCTGATGGCTACACCTTC.

The rearrangement links TRBV19 to TRBJ2-3; 9 bases match TRBD2. CDR3 length: 15 residues. The V and J ends lost 5 bases and 4 bases, in that order; junction bases with no gene match: 7. Germline values: CDR1 LNHDA, CDR2 SQIVND (reference sequence). The CDR3 loop is CASSGLAGVADTQYF. CDR3 nucleotides: TGTGCCAGTAGTGGATTAGCGGGAGTGGCAGATACGCAGTATTTT.

The rearrangement links TRBV21-1 to TRBJ1-4. TRBV21-1 is given as a pseudogene. The CDR3 sequence is 15 residues long. The CDR3 coding sequence is TGTGCCAGCAGCCAAGGGGGGGAGATTAATGAAAAACTGTTTTTT. Encoded protein: CASSQGGEINEKLFF.

This clone was seen only once. Here the CDR3 DNA reads TGTGCCAGCAGTCCACAGGGACTGAACACTGAAGCTTTCTTT. This sequence encodes CASSPQGLNTEAFF. This sequence joins TRBV2 and TRBJ1-1; TRBD1 might be the D (6 bases). Trimming took off 5 bases at V and 0 bases at J, with 10 bases between the two ends. CDR3 length equals 14 residues. Germline CDR1 SNHLY, CDR2 FYNNEI.